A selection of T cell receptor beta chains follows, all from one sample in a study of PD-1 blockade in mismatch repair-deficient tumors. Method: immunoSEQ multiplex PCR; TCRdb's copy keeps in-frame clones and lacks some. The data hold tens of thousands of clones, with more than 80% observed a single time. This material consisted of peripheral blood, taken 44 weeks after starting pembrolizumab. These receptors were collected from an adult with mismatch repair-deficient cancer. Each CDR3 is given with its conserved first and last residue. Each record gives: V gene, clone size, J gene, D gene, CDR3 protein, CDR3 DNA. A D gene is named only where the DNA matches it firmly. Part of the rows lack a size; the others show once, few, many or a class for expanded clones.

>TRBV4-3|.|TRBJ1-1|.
CASSQDYGQSEAFF
TGCGCCAGCAGCCAAGATTATGGACAGAGTGAAGCTTTCTTT
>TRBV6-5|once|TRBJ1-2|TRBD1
CASSFLRTGGAYGYTF
TGTGCCAGCAGTTTTCTGAGGACAGGGGGCGCATACGGCTACACCTTC
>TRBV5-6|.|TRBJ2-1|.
CASSLEYNEQFF
TGTGCCAGCAGCTTGGAATACAATGAGCAGTTCTTC
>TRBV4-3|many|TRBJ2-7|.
CASSQDLGVRREQYF
TGCGCCAGCAGCCAAGATCTAGGGGTTCGGCGAGAGCAGTACTTC
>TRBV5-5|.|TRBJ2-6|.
CASTSGFSGANVLTF
TGTGCCAGCACCTCAGGGTTCTCTGGGGCCAACGTCCTGACTTTC
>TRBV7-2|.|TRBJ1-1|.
CASSILDNSGTEAFF
TGTGCCAGCAGCATATTAGACAACTCGGGCACTGAAGCTTTCTTT
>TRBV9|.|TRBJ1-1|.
CASSVQGLTEAFF
TGTGCCAGCAGCGTACAGGGGCTTACTGAAGCTTTCTTT
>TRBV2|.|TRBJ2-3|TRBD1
CASSPDRVSPDTQYF
TGTGCCAGCAGTCCGGACAGGGTCAGCCCAGATACGCAGTATTTC
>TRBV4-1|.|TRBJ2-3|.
CASSLQLGQTDTQYF
TGCGCCAGCAGCCTGCAGCTAGGACAGACAGATACGCAGTATTTT
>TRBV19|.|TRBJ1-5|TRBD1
CASGLGRGSNQPQHF
TGTGCCAGTGGCCTTGGCAGGGGGAGCAATCAGCCCCAGCATTTT
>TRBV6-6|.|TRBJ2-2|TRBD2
CASSPQRGNTGELFF
TGTGCCAGCAGCCCCCAGCGGGGAAACACCGGGGAGCTGTTTTTT
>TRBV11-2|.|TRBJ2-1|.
CASSLAGGLNEQFF
TGTGCCAGCAGCTTAGCGGGGGGCTTGAATGAGCAGTTCTTC
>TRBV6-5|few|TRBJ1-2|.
CASSRQGFTLTF
TGTGCCAGCAGCCGGCAAGGATTTACTCTCACCTTC
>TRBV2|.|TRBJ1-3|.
CASSEIGASSGNTIYF
TGTGCCAGCAGTGAGATCGGGGCCTCCTCTGGAAACACCATATATTTT
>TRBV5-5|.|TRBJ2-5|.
CASSLDGPWTQYF
TGTGCCAGCAGCTTGGATGGCCCCTGGACCCAGTACTTC
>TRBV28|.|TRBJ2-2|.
CASLPGAQGGELFF
TGTGCCAGCCTCCCAGGGGCGCAAGGCGGGGAGCTGTTTTTT
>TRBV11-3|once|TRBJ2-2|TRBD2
CASSLLAGGGNTGELFF
TGTGCCAGCAGCTTACTAGCGGGAGGGGGAAACACCGGGGAGCTGTTTTTT
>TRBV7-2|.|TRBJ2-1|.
CASSPSLLNEQFF
TGTGCCAGCAGCCCTAGCCTCCTCAATGAGCAGTTCTTC
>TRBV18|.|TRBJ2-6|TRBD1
CASSPPRTGLSGANVLTF
TGTGCCAGCTCACCTCCCAGGACAGGCCTCTCTGGGGCCAACGTCCTGACTTTC
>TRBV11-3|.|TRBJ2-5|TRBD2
CASSSQTSWETQYF
TGTGCCAGCAGTTCACAGACTAGCTGGGAGACCCAGTACTTC
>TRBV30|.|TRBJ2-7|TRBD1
CAWSHTGELSYEQYF
TGTGCCTGGAGTCATACAGGGGAGTTGTCCTACGAGCAGTACTTC
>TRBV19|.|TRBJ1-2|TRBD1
CASMDKTGSSANYGYTF
TGTGCCAGTATGGATAAGACAGGGAGTTCGGCTAACTATGGCTACACCTTC
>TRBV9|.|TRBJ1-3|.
CASSVGPAKGIGNTIYF
TGTGCCAGCAGCGTAGGCCCAGCCAAGGGTATAGGAAACACCATATATTTT
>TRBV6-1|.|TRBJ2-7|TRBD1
CATRQGVRGEQYF
TGTGCCACGAGACAGGGGGTACGGGGCGAGCAGTACTTC
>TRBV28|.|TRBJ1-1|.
CASSLSYTEAFF
TGTGCCAGCAGTTTATCCTACACTGAAGCTTTCTTT
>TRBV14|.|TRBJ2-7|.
CASSQEAGRIYEQYF
TGTGCCAGCAGCCAAGAGGCGGGGAGAATCTACGAGCAGTACTTC
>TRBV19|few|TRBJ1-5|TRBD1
CASTSGGSDQPQHF
TGTGCCAGTACCTCAGGGGGCAGTGATCAGCCCCAGCATTTT
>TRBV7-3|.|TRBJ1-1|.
CASSLTRNTEAFF
TGTGCCAGCAGCCTTACAAGGAACACTGAAGCTTTCTTT
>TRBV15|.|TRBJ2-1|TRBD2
CATSRNLAGGGGNEQFF
TGTGCCACCAGCAGAAACTTAGCGGGAGGAGGTGGGAATGAGCAGTTCTTC
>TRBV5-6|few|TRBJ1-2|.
CASSLADRGYTF
TGTGCCAGCAGCTTGGCCGACCGGGGCTACACCTTC
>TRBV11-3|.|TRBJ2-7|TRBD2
CASSLAGTTSYEQYF
TGTGCCAGCAGCTTAGCCGGGACTACCTCCTACGAGCAGTACTTC
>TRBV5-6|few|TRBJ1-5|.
CASSLGNQPQHF
TGTGCCAGCAGCTTGGGGAATCAGCCCCAGCATTTT
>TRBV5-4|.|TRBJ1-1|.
CAGLEKGGTEAFF
TGTGCCGGTCTCGAGAAGGGGGGCACTGAAGCTTTCTTT
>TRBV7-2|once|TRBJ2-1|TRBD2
CASRRTSGRNNEQFF
TGTGCCAGCAGACGCACTAGCGGGAGAAACAATGAGCAGTTCTTC
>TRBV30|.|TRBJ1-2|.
CALEINYGYTF
TGTGCCCTCGAGATTAACTATGGCTACACCTTC
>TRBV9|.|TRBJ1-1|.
CASSVVGDTEAFF
TGTGCCAGCAGCGTAGTGGGGGACACTGAAGCTTTCTTT
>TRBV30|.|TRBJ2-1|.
CAWNPGTSPGEQFF
TGTGCCTGGAACCCCGGGACCTCTCCGGGTGAGCAGTTCTTC
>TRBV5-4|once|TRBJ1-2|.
CASTLDGYYGYTF
TGTGCCAGCACCCTGGACGGCTACTATGGCTACACCTTC
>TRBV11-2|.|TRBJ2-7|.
CASSSKVLSPYEQYF
TGTGCCAGCAGCTCAAAAGTTCTATCCCCCTACGAGCAGTACTTC
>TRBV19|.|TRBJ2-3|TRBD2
CASSISGLAFGVADTQYF
TGTGCCAGTAGTATATCGGGACTAGCGTTCGGAGTTGCGGATACGCAGTATTTT
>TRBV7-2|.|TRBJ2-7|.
CASSLGFVAYEQYF
TGTGCCAGCAGCTTAGGGTTTGTGGCCTACGAGCAGTACTTC
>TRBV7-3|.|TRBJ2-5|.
CASSPQSGRETQYF
TGTGCCAGCAGCCCCCAGTCCGGTCGAGAGACCCAGTACTTC
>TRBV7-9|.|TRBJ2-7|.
CASSLISAYEQYF
TGTGCCAGCAGCTTAATCTCTGCCTACGAGCAGTACTTC
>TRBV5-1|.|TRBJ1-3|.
CASSAGFSGNTIYF
TGCGCCAGCAGCGCGGGCTTCTCTGGAAACACCATATATTTT
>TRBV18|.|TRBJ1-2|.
CASSPPNTGGVYGYTF
TGTGCCAGCTCACCCCCCAATACTGGGGGCGTCTATGGCTACACCTTC
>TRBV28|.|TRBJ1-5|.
CASSLSRQPGNQPQHF
TGTGCCAGCAGTTTATCGAGACAGCCTGGGAATCAGCCCCAGCATTTT
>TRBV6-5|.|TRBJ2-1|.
CASTGGNEQFF
TGTGCCAGCACCGGTGGCAATGAGCAGTTCTTC
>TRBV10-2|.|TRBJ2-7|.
CASSLSRYYEQYF
TGCGCCAGCAGTCTTTCTAGGTACTACGAGCAGTACTTC
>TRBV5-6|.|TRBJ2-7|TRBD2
CASSGRASGRYEQYF
TGTGCCAGCAGCGGGAGGGCTAGCGGGAGATACGAGCAGTACTTC
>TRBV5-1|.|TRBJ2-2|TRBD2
CASSLTSGRASTGELFF
TGCGCCAGCAGCTTGACTAGCGGGAGGGCGAGCACCGGGGAGCTGTTTTTT
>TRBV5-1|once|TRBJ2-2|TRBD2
CAIMTSGDTGELFF
TGCGCCATCATGACTAGCGGGGACACCGGGGAGCTGTTTTTT
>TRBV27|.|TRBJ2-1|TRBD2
CASSLSPSGDSPGYNEQFF
TGTGCCAGCAGTTTATCTCCTAGCGGAGATTCACCGGGGTACAATGAGCAGTTCTTC